This TCR beta chain is from a study of human T cells and chemical hapten exposure. The sample holds a few counts of this clonotype. Time point meaning: healthy volunteer bleed at 2 weeks. Total RNA extraction was carried out from unfractionated whole blood. Individual cDNA molecules had unique molecular identifiers attached to them by the library. Authors' analysis steps: Ranging from about 23,224 to 700,000, TCR counts per sample had a median value of 95,638. TCRdb re-called the RACE reads through MiXCR, storing one row per CDR3 protein. TCRdb's processing, not the authors' own work, is the source of the V and J calls. The sample lists roughly 120,000 distinct CDR3 sequences; roughly 9% were seen once. Specimen: whole blood. The receptor was isolated from a male donor in good health. Some clones in this sample may be carry-over from other donors' samples.

The CDR3 bases are TGCAGCGCCGCCGGGACTAGCGACCCAGAGCAGTTCTTC. Its protein is CSAAGTSDPEQFF. V usage is TRBV29-1 and J usage is TRBJ2-1; TRBD2 agrees at 10 bases. With V trimmed by 7 bases and J by 10 bases, 10 bases remained unmatched. This CDR3 is built from 13 residues. Germline CDR1 reads SQVTM; CDR2 reads ANQGSEA.